Below, 13 T cell receptor beta chains from the same sample are listed, as sequenced in a study of response to subunit inactivated influenza vaccine. TCRdb fed the RT-PCR reads into MiXCR, producing one record per CDR3 protein. The sample lists roughly 190,000 distinct CDR3 sequences, about 12% seen once, with around 32% in the top ten. This sample was also put to use in a study of T cells expressing NK-cell markers. As that report states: TCR beta libraries carry UMIs added by 5'RACE template switching.

The sample in question was CD8+ T cells sorted from PBMCs, obtained 11 to 12 days after vaccination. The source is a man between 45 and 60 years old who received an inactivated influenza vaccine.

This clonotype has at least ten counts. The chain links TRBV29-1 to TRBJ2-4; TRBD2 is a possible D gene (5 bases). Trimming shortened V by 0 bases and J by 2 bases, and 8 bases separated the two germline ends. This CDR3 spans 14 amino acids. Germline V gives CDR1 SQVTM, CDR2 ANQGSEA. The CDR3 sequence is CSVEDGESKNIQYF. CDR3 bases: TGCAGCGTTGAAGACGGGGAGTCCAAAAACATTCAGTACTTC.

In its sample, this clonotype was seen many times. This chain connects TRBV6-5 to TRBJ1-1; the match to TRBD1 covers 8 bases. Germline CDR1 reads MNHEY; CDR2 reads SVGAGI. The CDR3 is made up of 17 amino acids. V gave up 0 bases and J gave up 2 bases; unmatched junction bases: 8. CDR3 amino acids: CASSYSILPGGNTEAFF. The CDR3 bases are TGTGCCAGCAGTTACTCGATCTTGCCAGGGGGCAACACTGAAGCTTTCTTT.

This clonotype was seen only a few times. The genes are TRBV4-3 and TRBJ1-1; D not certain. Trimming took 0 bases from V and 3 from J, leaving 8 bases between them. CDR3 size: 14 residues. Germline V gene sequence: CDR1 LGHNA, CDR2 YSLEER. CDR3 residues: CASSQDQRDTEAFF. In DNA form, the CDR3 reads TGCGCCAGCAGCCAAGATCAGAGGGACACTGAAGCTTTCTTT.

This clonotype was counted many times. The chain has TRBV5-1 and TRBJ2-7, with 7 bases lining up with TRBD1. The V segment lost 3 bases and the J segment 3 bases; nucleotides outside the gene matches: 6. This CDR3 region has 14 residues. CDR1 is SGHRS, CDR2 YFSETQ, per germline. The CDR3 DNA reads TGCGCCAGCAGCTCCCCGGGACAGAACTACGAGCAGTACTTC. It is translated as CASSSPGQNYEQYF. The whole variable domain, filled in from reference TRBV5-1 and TRBJ2-7, reads KAGVTQTPRYLIKTRGQQVTLSCSPISGHRSVSWYQQTPGQGLQFLFEYFSETQRNKGNFPGRFSGRQFSNSRSEMNVSTLELGDSALYLCASSSPGQNYEQYFGPGTRLTVT.

This clonotype has more than one count but fewer than ten. This chain links TRBV10-2 with TRBJ2-2; D not resolved. V was shortened by 0 bases and J by 6 bases, with 17 bases between the two germline ends. Germline CDR1 and CDR2: WSHSY and SAAADI. The CDR3 has 17 residues. CDR3 protein: CASSESVIFHDAGELFF. The CDR3 DNA reads as TGCGCCAGCAGTGAGTCAGTGATATTTCATGACGCCGGGGAGCTGTTTTTT.

This sequence joins TRBV9 and TRBJ2-1; 10 positions match TRBD2. The V gene's germline CDR1 is SGDLS and CDR2 YYNGEE. J gave up 7 bases and V 5 bases, and 12 bases lay outside the gene matches. CDR3 size: 16 residues. CDR3 in amino acids: CASSRGSGRAGNEQFF. In nucleotides, the CDR3 is TGTGCCAGCAGTCGGGGGAGCGGGAGGGCGGGGAATGAGCAGTTCTTC.

This clonotype was picked up a small number of times. The V and J genes are TRBV6-1 and TRBJ2-1, with D possibly matching TRBD2 (5 bases). The germline V gene encodes CDR1 MNHNS and CDR2 SASEGT. The CDR3 is 14 residues long. V lost 7 bases to trimming and J lost 8 bases, with 18 bases between them. The CDR3 bases are TGTGCCAGCAATCGGGATTTCCCATTAGATGAGCAGTTCTTC. This gives the protein CASNRDFPLDEQFF.

The rearrangement links TRBV28 to TRBJ2-7; D unclear. The ends were cut back, 2 bases at V and 2 bases at J, with 7 bases in the middle. The CDR3 length is 13 residues. CDR1 is MDHEN, CDR2 SYDVKM, per germline. The CDR3 DNA follows: TGTGCCAGCAGTTTACTGTTAACCTACGAGCAGTACTTC. This codes for CASSLLLTYEQYF.

This clonotype was seen repeatedly, ten times or more. The chain couples TRBV7-2 to TRBJ2-7; the D gene is possibly TRBD2 (5 bases). Germline CDR1 SGHTA, CDR2 FQGNSA. Trimming took off 6 bases at V and 2 bases at J, with 8 bases between the two ends. CDR3 length: 12 residues. As DNA, the CDR3 is TGTGCCAGCAGATCCGGGACCTACGAGCAGTACTTC. Residues: CASRSGTYEQYF.

A few counts support this clonotype. The DNA for the CDR3 is TGTGCCAGCAGTCCAGTAAACAATCAGCCCCAGCATTTT. It encodes CASSPVNNQPQHF. This chain uses TRBV6-2 or TRBV6-3 with TRBJ1-5; D is ambiguous. The germline CDR1 and CDR2 sequences are MNHEY and SVGEGT. The CDR3 is made up of 13 amino acids. V was cut by 5 bases and J by 3 bases, with 8 bases left in between.

In its sample, this clonotype was seen a few times. V gene TRBV6-2 or TRBV6-3 combines with J gene TRBJ2-3, with 12 bases fitting TRBD2. The V gene's germline CDR1 is MNHEY and CDR2 SVGEGT. The CDR3 runs 16 residues. Trimming removed 2 bases from V and 6 bases from J; junction bases left unmatched: 6. Written as DNA, the CDR3 is TGTGCCAGCAGTTACCGACTAGCGGGGGCCAGGGATACGCAGTATTTT. As protein: CASSYRLAGARDTQYF.

In its sample, this clonotype was seen a few times. The V call is TRBV29-1, the J call TRBJ2-5; D call uncertain. Between the trimmed V and J ends, which lost 3 bases and 5 bases, there was a span of 13 bases. CDR1 and CDR2 from the germline V gene are SQVTM and ANQGSEA. The CDR3 runs to 13 residues. CDR3 DNA: TGCAGCGTTGAGGTGGCAGGTTGGGAGACCCAGTACTTC. Translation: CSVEVAGWETQYF.

V is TRBV10-3 and J is TRBJ2-5; TRBD1 or TRBD2 may be the D gene (7 bases each). The CDR3 is made up of 16 amino acids. Germline V gene sequence: CDR1 ENHRY, CDR2 SYGVKD. The V end lost 3 bases, the J end lost 6 bases, and 20 bases lay between the germline ends. The CDR3 loop reads CAISDAGEGARKTQYF. Here the CDR3 DNA reads TGTGCCATCAGTGACGCCGGGGAGGGGGCTAGGAAGACCCAGTACTTC.